This T cell receptor beta chain was sequenced in a study of cytomegalovirus exposure and HLA in healthy donors. General observations from the study: Analysis was performed later, and it showed HLA-associated TCR beta chains to be more clonally expanded than equally common others. A previous analysis found most TCR beta V segments productive roughly 87% or roughly 30% of the time.

With 8 bases clipped from V and 4 bases from J, the junction kept 4 bases outside the gene matches. Germline CDR1 and CDR2: LNHDA and SQIVND (reference sequence). This CDR3 spans 13 amino acids. A multiplex PCR was run with 60 Vbeta primers and 13 Jbeta primers. Profiled with immunoSEQ multiplex PCR; TCRdb holds only in-frame clones, not every one. The sample records 150,000 to 200,000 clones, roughly 68% being singletons. Notes on this clone: Its antigen remains unidentified.

This receptor was obtained from a woman aged 30 to 39 in good health and CMV-seronegative. V and J are TRBV19 and TRBJ2-7, with 11 bases fitting TRBD1. The specimen was PBMCs. The CDR3 coding sequence is TGTGCCAGTGGACAGGGGGCTGTATACGAGCAGTACTTC. Translating gives CASGQGAVYEQYF.